Listed below are T cell receptor beta chains from one sample, sequenced in a study of regulatory T cells in long-lasting Graves disease. TCRdb ran MiXCR on the multiplex PCR reads and lists one entry per CDR3 protein. The sample lists approximately 490,000 distinct CDR3 sequences, 16% seen once, with over 9% in the top ten. The data also belong to a second study, concerning T cells in Graves' hyperthyroidism and ophthalmopathy.

Sample: peripheral blood mononuclear cells (PBMCs), taken at new diagnosis, from a patient treated with antithyroid drugs. These receptor sequences come from a middle-aged man with Graves disease. Each CDR3 is given with its conserved first and last residue. Fields, in order: D gene, J gene, V gene, clone size, CDR3 DNA, CDR3 protein. A D gene is named only where the DNA matches it firmly. A row's size may be missing; if present it is once, few, many or a size class.

NA,TRBJ1-5,TRBV6-1,NA,TGTGCCAGCAGTGAATATCGTATTGAAAGCAATCAGCCCCAGCATTTT,CASSEYRIESNQPQHF
NA,TRBJ2-1,TRBV7-2,many,TGTGCCTCAGAGGGGCCAGCGTACAATGAGCAGTTCTTC,CASEGPAYNEQFF
TRBD2,TRBJ2-1,TRBV12-3/TRBV12-4,many,TGTGCCAGCAGTTTTCCGGGACTAGCGGGAAAGGAGCAGTTCTTC,CASSFPGLAGKEQFF
TRBD1,TRBJ2-2,TRBV28,many,TGTGCCAGCAGTTTATTGGGACAGGAGAACACCGGGGAGCTGTTTTTT,CASSLLGQENTGELFF
NA,TRBJ2-2,TRBV5-1,many,TGCGCCAGCAGCCATCCGTCCGGGGAGCTGTTTTTT,CASSHPSGELFF
TRBD2,TRBJ2-7,TRBV6-1,many,TGTGCCAGCAGACCCTCTAGCGGAGCCTACGAGCAGTACTTC,CASRPSSGAYEQYF
TRBD2,TRBJ2-3,TRBV7-2,NA,TGTGCCAGCAGCTCGGGACTAGCGGGAGAAGATACGCAGTATTTT,CASSSGLAGEDTQYF
NA,TRBJ2-7,TRBV30,many,TGTGCCTGGAGTACAGGGCCCTACGAGCAGTACTTC,CAWSTGPYEQYF
NA,TRBJ2-4,TRBV12-3/TRBV12-4,many,TGTGCCAGCAGTCCCCGAGCGGGAGCCAAAAACATTCAGTACTTC,CASSPRAGAKNIQYF
NA,TRBJ2-1,TRBV24-1,once,TGTGCCACCAGTGACTCCTTCTCCTACAATGAGCAGTTCTTC,CATSDSFSYNEQFF
NA,TRBJ2-1,TRBV15,NA,TGTGCCACCAGCAGAGCCTCGGGGGCCAAGTCCTACAATGAGCAGTTCTTC,CATSRASGAKSYNEQFF
TRBD2,TRBJ2-3,TRBV7-6,NA,TGTGCCAGCAGCGCTAGCGGGGGGAGCACAGATACGCAGTATTTT,CASSASGGSTDTQYF
NA,TRBJ2-7,TRBV12-3/TRBV12-4,NA,TGTGCCAGCAGTTTCCCCGGGCAGGCTTCCTACGAGCAGTACTTC,CASSFPGQASYEQYF
NA,TRBJ2-4,TRBV20-1,few,TGCAGTGCTAGACACAGAGCCAAAAACATTCAGTACTTC,CSARHRAKNIQYF
TRBD1,TRBJ1-5,TRBV6-1,NA,TGTGCCAGCAGTAGAAGGACAGGGGAAGGGGCTAGCAATCAGCCCCAGCATTTT,CASSRRTGEGASNQPQHF
TRBD2,TRBJ2-3,TRBV12-3/TRBV12-4,few,TGTGCCAGCAGTTTAGGGGGACTAGCATCTAGCACAGATACGCAGTATTTT,CASSLGGLASSTDTQYF
NA,TRBJ2-5,TRBV15,NA,TGTGCCACCAGCAGAGATGCACGGGCCCAGTACTTC,CATSRDARAQYF
TRBD1,TRBJ1-1,TRBV6-5,NA,TGTGCCAGCAGTTACAATTACAGGACAGGCTTTGACACTGAAGCTTTCTTT,CASSYNYRTGFDTEAFF
NA,TRBJ2-3,TRBV15,few,TGTGCCACCAGCAGATACACAGATACGCAGTATTTT,CATSRYTDTQYF
NA,TRBJ1-6,TRBV14,NA,TGTGCCAGCAGCCCCCGGACAGCTCCGAATTCACCCCTCCACTTT,CASSPRTAPNSPLHF
TRBD2,TRBJ2-2,TRBV7-3,NA,TGTGCCAGCAGCTTAACGGGTAGCGGGGGCCCCGGGGAGCTGTTTTTT,CASSLTGSGGPGELFF
TRBD2,TRBJ2-3,TRBV11-2,NA,TGTGCCAGCAGCTTTCAGGGCGGGAGCAACGCAGATACGCAGTATTTT,CASSFQGGSNADTQYF
TRBD1,TRBJ2-1,TRBV30,few,TGTGCCTGGAGTACCGGGACAGGGGTTTATGTGAGGTCCTACAATGAGCAGTTCTTC,CAWSTGTGVYVRSYNEQFF
TRBD1,TRBJ2-4,TRBV6-2/TRBV6-3,NA,TGTGCCAGCAGAGGGACTGGACAGGGGCAAGGCATTCAGTACTTC,CASRGTGQGQGIQYF
NA,TRBJ1-5,TRBV19,few,TGTGCCAGTAAAATATCGAGGGCGGGGAGGGGCAATCAGCCCCAGCATTTT,CASKISRAGRGNQPQHF
TRBD1,TRBJ2-7,TRBV6-2/TRBV6-3,NA,TGTGCCAGCAGTTACTTGAGGACAGGGGGCTACGAGCAGTACTTC,CASSYLRTGGYEQYF
TRBD2,TRBJ2-5,TRBV30,NA,TGTGCCTGTAAACCGGGACTAGCGGGACGGGAGACCCAGTACTTC,CACKPGLAGRETQYF
NA,TRBJ2-1,TRBV27,NA,TGTGCCAGCAGTACATACCAGAGCTCCTACAATGAGCAGTTCTTC,CASSTYQSSYNEQFF
TRBD2,TRBJ2-3,TRBV28,many,TGTGCCAGCAGTCCGTTCCTTGGAGCGGGAGAGCGCACAGATACGCAGTATTTT,CASSPFLGAGERTDTQYF
TRBD2,TRBJ2-1,TRBV12-3/TRBV12-4,NA,TGTGCCAGCAGTTCGGGGCAACTAGCGGGGACGTCCTACAATGAGCAGTTCTTC,CASSSGQLAGTSYNEQFF
NA,TRBJ2-6,TRBV2,NA,TGTGCCAGCAGGGCTCCAGACATTTCTGGGGCCAACGTCCTGACTTTC,CASRAPDISGANVLTF
NA,TRBJ2-5,TRBV24-1,many,TGTGCCACCAGTGATCCCGGGGCGCTACAAGAGACCCAGTACTTC,CATSDPGALQETQYF
NA,TRBJ1-4,TRBV7-9,few,TGTGCCAGCAGCTTAGCGTGGAGTTCCCTCGTTCCAACTAATGAAAAACTGTTTTTT,CASSLAWSSLVPTNEKLFF
NA,TRBJ2-3,TRBV4-1,few,TGCGCCAGCAGCCAAGATCAAGCTTCAGATACGCAGTATTTT,CASSQDQASDTQYF
NA,TRBJ2-7,TRBV15,few,TGTGCCACCAGCAGAGCGGACAGTACCTACGAGCAGTACTTC,CATSRADSTYEQYF
TRBD2,TRBJ2-2,TRBV9,NA,TGTGCCAGCAGCGTAGGGGAGGGACTGATTAACACCGGGGAGCTGTTTTTT,CASSVGEGLINTGELFF
TRBD2,TRBJ2-7,TRBV29-1,NA,TGCAGCGTTGAAGATCGGCCTGGGGTTAGCGGGAGATTGTTC,CSVEDRPGVSGRLF
NA,TRBJ1-1,TRBV5-1,few,TGCGCCAGCAGCTTGGTAGGGGGGGCTACGGACACTGAAGCTTTCTTT,CASSLVGGATDTEAFF
TRBD2,TRBJ2-7,TRBV28,many,TGTGCCAGCAGTTTTATCGGCGGGAGGGCGGGAGAGCAGTACTTC,CASSFIGGRAGEQYF
TRBD1,TRBJ1-1,TRBV14,few,TGTGCCAGCAGCCAGTCAGGGGGATGGTCAAACACTGAAGCTTTCTTT,CASSQSGGWSNTEAFF
NA,TRBJ1-2,TRBV7-2,many,TGTGCCAGCAGCCTATTAGGGGGGGCTGGCTACACCTTC,CASSLLGGAGYTF
TRBD2,TRBJ2-7,TRBV7-2,few,TGTGCCAGCAGCCTCAGGACTAGCTCCCACGAGCAGTACTTC,CASSLRTSSHEQYF
NA,TRBJ1-1,TRBV30,many,TGTGCCTGGAGTATAGGGGACGCTGAAGCTTTCTTT,CAWSIGDAEAFF
TRBD1,TRBJ2-2,TRBV2,few,TGTGCCACCGGTGCTACAGGGGTGTCCGGGGAGCTGTTTTTT,CATGATGVSGELFF
TRBD2,TRBJ2-7,TRBV2,many,TGTGCCAGCCTTCTGCGTCTTACTAGCGGGAGGCCTTCTTACGAGCAGTACTTC,CASLLRLTSGRPSYEQYF
NA,TRBJ2-7,TRBV25-1,many,TGTGCCAGCAGTGACCTCCCAGGGTTTGAGCAGTACTTC,CASSDLPGFEQYF
TRBD2,TRBJ2-7,TRBV12-3/TRBV12-4,few,TGTGCCAGCACCTTCTCTAGCGGGGCCTACGAGCAGTACTTC,CASTFSSGAYEQYF
NA,TRBJ1-1,TRBV2,many,TGTGCCACCTCGGTCGGAGGGAACACTGAAGCTTTCTTT,CATSVGGNTEAFF
TRBD1,TRBJ1-1,TRBV20-1,many,TGCAGTGCTACCCAGGGGGCAGGGAACACTGAAGCTTTCTTT,CSATQGAGNTEAFF
NA,TRBJ1-1,TRBV6-5,many,TGTGCCAGCAGTTACTTCCGGAACACTGAAGCTTTCTTT,CASSYFRNTEAFF
TRBD1,TRBJ1-5,TRBV20-1,few,TGCAGTGCTAAAAGGACAGGTATAAATCAGCCCCAGCATTTT,CSAKRTGINQPQHF
TRBD2,TRBJ2-7,TRBV7-9,NA,TGTGCCAGCAGTCCCCCTGGGAGGGCCTACGAGCAGTACTTC,CASSPPGRAYEQYF
TRBD2,TRBJ2-1,TRBV19,few,TGTGCCAGTAGTATTGGCCCCGGGACTAGCGGCATCGGGGGTCACGTCAATGAGCAGTTCTTC,CASSIGPGTSGIGGHVNEQFF
NA,TRBJ2-3,TRBV6-2/TRBV6-3,few,TGTGCCAGCCAGGTCACGGGAGTGGAAGATACGCAGTATTTT,CASQVTGVEDTQYF
TRBD2,TRBJ2-1,TRBV12-3/TRBV12-4,NA,TGTGCCAGCAGTCCCTTAGCGGGAGGTTCCTACAATGAGCGGTTCTTC,CASSPLAGGSYNERFF
NA,TRBJ1-1,TRBV12-3/TRBV12-4,NA,TGTGCCAGCAGTAGGGGACGGTTGAACACTGAAGCTTTCTTT,CASSRGRLNTEAFF
NA,TRBJ1-2,TRBV7-2,few,TGTGCCAGCAGCTTCGTTAACCCCCGGGACGATAATGGCTACACCTTC,CASSFVNPRDDNGYTF